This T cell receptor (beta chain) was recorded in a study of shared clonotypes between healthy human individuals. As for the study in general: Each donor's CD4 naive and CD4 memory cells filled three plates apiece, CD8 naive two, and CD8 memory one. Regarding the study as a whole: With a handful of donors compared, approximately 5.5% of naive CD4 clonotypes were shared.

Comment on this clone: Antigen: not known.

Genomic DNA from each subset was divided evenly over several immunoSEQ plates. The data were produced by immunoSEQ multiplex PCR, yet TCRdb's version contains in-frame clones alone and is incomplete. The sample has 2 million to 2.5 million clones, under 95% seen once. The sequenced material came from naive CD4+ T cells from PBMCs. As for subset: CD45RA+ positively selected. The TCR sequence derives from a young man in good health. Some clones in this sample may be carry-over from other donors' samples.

This chain's CDR3 is CASSLNSGSDIQYF. Here the CDR3 DNA reads TGCGCCAGCAGCTTGAATAGCGGGTCTGACATTCAGTACTTC. This sequence joins TRBV5-1 and TRBJ2-4; 7 bases are shared with TRBD2. Losses at the gene ends were 1 base for V and 8 bases for J; bases not matched to a gene: 6. The V gene's germline CDR1 is SGHRS and CDR2 YFSETQ. The CDR3 covers 14 residues. Combining the CDR3 with reference TRBV5-1 and TRBJ2-4 gives the whole variable domain KAGVTQTPRYLIKTRGQQVTLSCSPISGHRSVSWYQQTPGQGLQFLFEYFSETQRNKGNFPGRFSGRQFSNSRSEMNVSTLELGDSALYLCASSLNSGSDIQYFGAGTRLSVL.